What follows are 20 T cell receptor beta chains derived from one specimen sequenced in a study of naive and memory T cell subsets. Their specific antigens are unknown. The beta constant-region primer was an equimolar mix of two oligonucleotides covering TRBC1 and TRBC2. Ligated cDNA was amplified by four rounds of PCR with nested alpha and beta constant-region primers and SP2. TCRdb reprocessed the UMI-ligation and nested PCR reads via MiXCR and lists one record per CDR3 protein. The sample carries roughly 97,000 distinct CDR3 sequences, more than 12% recorded once. Study conclusions and caveats: Especially in CD8 cells, naive repertoires contained a few larger clonotypes, possibly CD45RA-re-expressing memory cells.

The sample consisted of naive CD8+ T cells from blood. The receptors derive from a human donor in good health.

The chain's CDR3 is CATSRGTTGELFF. The CDR3 region has the DNA TGTGCCACCAGCAGAGGGACAACCGGGGAGCTGTTTTTT. The chain couples TRBV15 to TRBJ2-2, with D possibly being TRBD1 (5 bases). The ends were cut back, 1 base at V and 5 bases at J, with 5 bases in the middle. This CDR3 has 13 residues. Germline V gene sequence: CDR1 LNHNV, CDR2 YYDKDF (reference sequence).

This clonotype occurred a few times. The rearrangement links TRBV4-3 to TRBJ2-2; D may be TRBD1 (5 bases). CDR1 LGHNA and CDR2 YSLEER come from the germline V gene. The CDR3 totals 18 residues. The V end lost 0 bases, the J end lost 1 base, and 15 bases lay between the germline ends. CDR3 sequence (DNA): TGCGCCAGCAGCCAAGACTGGACCAGGGATTTGAACACCGGGGAGCTGTTTTTT. Translation: CASSQDWTRDLNTGELFF.

This clonotype was detected a few times. The chain joins TRBV6-6 to TRBJ2-7; maybe TRBD2 (6 bases). The CDR3 has 14 residues. V was cut by 5 bases and J by 4 bases, with 15 bases left in between. CDR1 MNHNY and CDR2 SVGAGI come from the germline V gene (reference sequence). The CDR3 coding sequence is TGTGCCAGCAGTGTGGAGGGGTCGGTTTACGAGCAGTACTTC. The encoded protein is CASSVEGSVYEQYF.

This clonotype appeared a few times. The CDR3 is CSVEREYEQYF. Here the CDR3 DNA reads TGCAGCGTTGAACGGGAATACGAGCAGTACTTC. The V gene is TRBV29-1, the J gene TRBJ2-7, with D perhaps matching TRBD2 (5 bases). The CDR3 is 11 amino acids. The V gene's germline CDR1 is SQVTM and CDR2 ANQGSEA. With 2 bases removed from V and 4 bases from J, the gap between germline ends came to 6 bases.

This chain uses TRBV2 with TRBJ2-2; no reliable D call. The CDR3 sequence is 14 residues long. V was pared by 0 bases and J by 6 bases, with 8 bases between. The germline V gene encodes CDR1 SNHLY and CDR2 FYNNEI. The CDR3 nucleotides are TGTGCCAGCAGTGAAGCGCAAAGGGCCGGGGAGCTGTTTTTT. Amino acids: CASSEAQRAGELFF.

As regards this clonotype: A much larger clone lies a single base off, so this may be a read error. This likely comes from a read error, as the CDR3 has no conserved phenylalanine or tryptophan at its end. The rearrangement uses TRBV28 and TRBJ1-1, with a possible D match to TRBD1 (6 bases). The V gene's germline CDR1 is MDHEN and CDR2 SYDVKM. The CDR3 is 14 amino acids. The V end was cut by 1 base, the J end by 5 bases, with 11 bases between. CDR3 bases: TGTGCCAGCAGTTTATCGGGCCAGGGGACTGAAGCTTTCCTT. Translation gives CASSLSGQGTEAFL.

This clonotype has a handful of counts. This chain connects TRBV4-2 to TRBJ2-7; D possibly corresponds to TRBD1 (5 bases). V shed 0 bases and J shed 6 bases, with 9 bases lying between them. CDR3 length: 13 residues. The germline V gene has CDR1 LGHNA and CDR2 YNFKEQ. CDR3 nucleotide sequence: TGTGCCAGCAGCCAAGATGCCCAGGGCGAGCAGTACTTC. Translated, it gives CASSQDAQGEQYF.

This clonotype was picked up many times. The rearrangement uses TRBV3-1 and TRBJ1-4; D remains ambiguous. CDR3 length: 12 amino acids. Germline V gives CDR1 LGHDT, CDR2 YNNKEL (reference sequence). Trimming pared 4 bases from V and 8 bases from J, leaving 8 bases between. Written as DNA, the CDR3 is TGTGCCAGCAGCCTGGACGTGGAAAAACTGTTTTTT. Its protein is CASSLDVEKLFF.

This clonotype was detected only a few times. The V and J genes are TRBV20-1 and TRBJ2-7; no clear D. Germline CDR1 and CDR2: DFQATT and SNEGSKA (reference sequence). V was pared by 0 bases and J by 2 bases, with 11 bases between. The CDR3 extends over 14 amino acids. The CDR3 spells CSARDFSLPYEQYF. CDR3 in DNA: TGCAGTGCTAGAGATTTTAGCTTGCCCTACGAGCAGTACTTC.

This clonotype was seen repeatedly, ten times or more. This chain joins TRBV4-3 and TRBJ2-1, with 12 bases identical to TRBD2. J gave up 4 bases and V 4 bases, and 2 bases lay outside the gene matches. CDR1 and CDR2 from the germline V gene are LGHNA and YSLEER. This CDR3 is 15 amino acids long. CDR3 protein: CASSLLAGGYNEQFF. The CDR3 nucleotides are TGCGCCAGCAGCCTCCTAGCGGGGGGGTACAATGAGCAGTTCTTC.

In its sample, this clonotype was seen many times. The chain uses TRBV9 and TRBJ2-7; 15 bases fit TRBD2. Per germline, CDR1 SGDLS and CDR2 YYNGEE. V was clipped by 3 bases and J by 5 bases; unmatched bases: 3. CDR3 size: 15 residues. In DNA form, the CDR3 reads TGTGCCAGCAGCGCCGGGACTAGCGGGAGGCACGAGCAGTACTTC. Translated, it gives CASSAGTSGRHEQYF.

This clonotype was detected only a few times. The chain links TRBV15 to TRBJ1-1; D is unclear. Germline lookup yields CDR1 LNHNV and CDR2 YYDKDF (reference sequence). The CDR3 runs to 15 residues. V was shortened by 5 bases and J by 5 bases, with 18 bases between the two germline ends. CDR3 sequence: CATSERGSGVTEAFF. Here the CDR3 DNA reads TGTGCCACCAGCGAGAGAGGGTCGGGCGTGACTGAAGCTTTCTTT.

In regard to this clonotype: Being one base from a much bigger clone, this may be a read error. CDR3 residues: CANSLTGSSSYNSPLHF. The CDR3 region has the DNA TGTGCCAACAGTTTAACAGGTTCGAGCTCCTATAATTCACCCCTCCACTTT. The V gene is TRBV7-2, the J gene TRBJ1-6; TRBD1 might be the D (5 bases). The ends were cut back, 10 bases at V and 0 bases at J, with 19 bases in the middle. The CDR3 is 17 residues long. CDR1 and CDR2 (germline): SGHTA, FQGNSA.

This clonotype appeared a few times. The rearrangement links TRBV7-9 to TRBJ2-2; D ambiguous. The CDR3 is 12 residues long. With 3 bases removed from V and 6 bases from J, the gap between germline ends came to 5 bases. Germline lookup yields CDR1 SEHNR and CDR2 FQNEAQ (reference sequence). CDR3 bases: TGTGCCAGCAGCTTTGGGGCCGGGGAGCTGTTTTTT. Translated, it gives CASSFGAGELFF.

The chain carries TRBV4-3 and TRBJ2-7, with D possibly being TRBD1 (5 bases). From germline, CDR1 is LGHNA and CDR2 YSLEER. V lost 0 bases and J lost 7, with 16 bases in between. The CDR3 length is 15 residues. CDR3 bases: TGCGCCAGCAGCCAAGACATAGGGGCAGGGCCGGAGCAGTACTTC. Protein: CASSQDIGAGPEQYF.

This clonotype was observed many times. This chain links TRBV4-3 with TRBJ2-3; TRBD1 matches 8 bases. The CDR3 is made up of 14 amino acids. With V trimmed by 8 bases and J by 2 bases, 6 bases remained unmatched. Germline CDR1 and CDR2: LGHNA and YSLEER. This CDR3 is CASGTGGITDTQYF. As DNA, the CDR3 is TGCGCCAGCGGTACAGGGGGGATCACAGATACGCAGTATTTT.

This clonotype was detected only a few times. The rearrangement uses TRBV27 and TRBJ1-1; unclear D gene. This CDR3 region has 16 residues. Germline assignment: CDR1 MNHEY and CDR2 SMNVEV (reference sequence). The V gene lost 5 bases and the J gene lost 0 bases, with 16 bases spanning the gap. CDR3 loop: CASSPAYGDMNTEAFF. Written as DNA, the CDR3 is TGTGCCAGCAGTCCAGCCTACGGGGATATGAACACTGAAGCTTTCTTT.

This clonotype was detected once. CDR3 protein: CASSQELRGWGSTDTQYF. CDR3 DNA: TGCGCCAGCAGCCAAGAGCTCCGCGGGTGGGGTTCTACAGATACGCAGTATTTT. This chain links TRBV4-3 with TRBJ2-3, with D possibly being TRBD2 (5 bases). V lost 0 bases, J lost 3 bases, and 19 bases lay in between. CDR3 size: 18 residues. The V gene's germline CDR1 is LGHNA and CDR2 YSLEER.

This clonotype was observed at least ten times. The rearrangement joins TRBV10-1 to TRBJ2-1; D uncertain. Germline lookup yields CDR1 WNHNN and CDR2 SYGVQD (reference sequence). V was pared by 6 bases and J by 5 bases, with 20 bases between. The CDR3 sequence is 16 residues long. The CDR3 reads CASSPDGRMGHNEQFF. The CDR3 coding sequence is TGCGCCAGCAGCCCGGACGGACGTATGGGCCACAATGAGCAGTTCTTC.

This clonotype was picked up a small number of times. This chain connects TRBV28 to TRBJ1-1, with D possibly matching TRBD1 (6 bases). The ends were cut back, 10 bases at V and 1 base at J, with 19 bases in the middle. The germline V gene has CDR1 MDHEN and CDR2 SYDVKM. The CDR3 sequence is 15 residues long. The CDR3 DNA sequence: TGTGCCACCGAGCTGGGTCCAGGGGCGAACACTGAAGCTTTCTTT. Translated, it gives CATELGPGANTEAFF.